This T cell receptor (beta chain) was profiled in a study of shared clonotypes between healthy human individuals. Notes on the study in general: The study generally estimated greater richness for naive than memory subsets.

As to this clone: The antigen is not known. Compared with germline, one end of the junction differs, possibly owing to a read error.

The length of the CDR3 is 9 residues. The V gene's germline CDR1 is DFQATT and CDR2 SNEGSKA (reference sequence). Naive CD8 cells, CD45RO-negative and positively selected for CCR7, excluded terminally differentiated effector memory CD45RA+ cells. The assay was immunoSEQ multiplex PCR, and TCRdb's table has in-frame clones only and misses some. The repertoire consists of roughly 600,000 clones, with roughly 98% occurring once and the leading ten covering less than 0.35%. The sequence was obtained from a young man in good health. Material for sequencing was naive CD8+ T cells sorted from blood. This chain connects TRBV20-1 to TRBJ2-5; D gene ambiguous. CDR3: CSANRPQDF. CDR3 nucleotides: TGCAGTGCTAACCGGCCCCAAGACTTC.